This is a list of T cell receptor beta chains from one sample in a study of blood T cell repertoires in COVID-19. Profiling relied on immunoSEQ multiplex PCR, and the TCRdb table lists in-frame clones only, not all of them. The repertoire includes 85,000 to 95,000 clones, more than 75% of them detected once, and roughly 25% sits in the top ten. Sample: peripheral blood. Receptor source: a human donor in a cohort sampled during active COVID-19. CDR3s include the opening cysteine and the closing phenylalanine or tryptophan. The D gene is left open where the match is weak. Only some rows state a clone size, as once, few, many or a class for expanded clones.

J gene,V gene,clone size,D gene,CDR3 protein,CDR3 DNA
TRBJ1-4,TRBV7-2,.,TRBD1,CASSLAGTRTGRGEKLFF,TGTGCCAGCAGCTTAGCCGGGACCCGGACAGGGAGGGGTGAAAAACTGTTTTTT
TRBJ1-1,TRBV4-3,.,.,CASSQTYRANTEAFF,TGCGCCAGCAGCCAAACCTACAGGGCGAACACTGAAGCTTTCTTT
TRBJ1-2,TRBV28,.,.,CASSSSFGRDYGYTF,TGTGCCAGCAGTTCCTCATTTGGGCGGGACTATGGCTACACCTTC
TRBJ2-1,TRBV27,.,TRBD2,CASSPRGGNEQFF,TGTGCCAGCAGTCCCCGGGGGGGGAATGAGCAGTTCTTC
TRBJ2-1,TRBV5-4,few,TRBD2,CASSFSGRAIEQFF,TGTGCCAGCAGCTTTAGCGGGAGGGCTATTGAGCAGTTCTTC
TRBJ2-1,TRBV5-6,.,TRBD2,CASSPGVAGHRYNEQFF,TGTGCCAGCAGCCCCGGGGTAGCGGGGCACCGCTACAATGAGCAGTTCTTC
TRBJ1-1,TRBV11-2,.,TRBD1,CASSYHRGPNTEAFF,TGTGCCAGCAGCTACCACAGGGGCCCGAACACTGAAGCTTTCTTT
TRBJ2-7,TRBV7-9,.,TRBD1,CASSSTDRGTPYEQYF,TGTGCCAGCAGCTCAACGGACAGGGGAACACCCTACGAGCAGTACTTC
TRBJ2-1,TRBV7-9,once,.,CASSLGSGGLQGEQFF,TGTGCCAGCAGCTTAGGTTCCGGGGGGCTACAAGGTGAGCAGTTCTTC
TRBJ2-1,TRBV6-2/TRBV6-3,.,.,CASSFVSYNEQFF,TGTGCCAGCAGTTTCGTCTCCTACAATGAGCAGTTCTTC
TRBJ2-3,TRBV9,once,TRBD2,CASSGTSAQYF,TGTGCCAGCAGCGGTACTAGCGCGCAGTATTTT
TRBJ2-3,TRBV7-9,.,.,CASSHPGLSTDTQYF,TGTGCCAGCAGCCACCCGGGACTGAGCACAGATACGCAGTATTTT
TRBJ2-5,TRBV12-3/TRBV12-4,.,TRBD1,CASTRTGKETQYF,TGTGCCAGCACCAGGACAGGGAAAGAGACCCAGTACTTC
TRBJ1-2,TRBV28,.,TRBD1,CASSSGTGSHDGYTF,TGTGCCAGCAGTTCGGGGACAGGGAGTCACGATGGCTACACCTTC